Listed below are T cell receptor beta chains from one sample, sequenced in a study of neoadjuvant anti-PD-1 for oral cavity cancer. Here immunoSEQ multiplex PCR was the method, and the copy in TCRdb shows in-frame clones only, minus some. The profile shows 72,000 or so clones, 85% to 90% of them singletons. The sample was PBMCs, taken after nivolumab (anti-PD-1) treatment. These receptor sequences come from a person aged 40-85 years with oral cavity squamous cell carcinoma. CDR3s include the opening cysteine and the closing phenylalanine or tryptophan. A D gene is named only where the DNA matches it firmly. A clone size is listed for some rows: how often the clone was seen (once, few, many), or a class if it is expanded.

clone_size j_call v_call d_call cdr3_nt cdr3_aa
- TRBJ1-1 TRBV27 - TGTGCCAGCAGTTTTGCCCTGGGCACTGAAGCTTTCTTT CASSFALGTEAFF
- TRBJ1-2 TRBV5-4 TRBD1 TGTGCCAGCAGCTTGGAACAGGGGCTATACTATGGCTACACCTTC CASSLEQGLYYGYTF
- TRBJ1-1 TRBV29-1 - TGCAGCGTTGATGTAGGGACACCCATCTGGAACACTGAAGCTTTCTTT CSVDVGTPIWNTEAFF
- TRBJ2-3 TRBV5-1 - TGCGCCAGCAGCTCTACGGCAGGAGGGGTGGGCCGCCGGTATACGCAGTATTTT CASSSTAGGVGRRYTQYF
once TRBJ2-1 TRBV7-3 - TGTGCCAGCAGCTTCGGGAAGGACAATGAGCAGTTCTTC CASSFGKDNEQFF
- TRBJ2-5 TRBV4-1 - TGCGCCAGCAGCCAGAACCTTCTGGAGACCCAGTACTTC CASSQNLLETQYF
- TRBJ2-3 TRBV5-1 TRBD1 TGCGCCAGCAGACGTCAGGGGGTGAGAGATACGCAGTATTTT CASRRQGVRDTQYF
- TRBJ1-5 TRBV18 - TGTGCCAGCTCCGACAGCCCCAATCAGCCCCAGCATTTT CASSDSPNQPQHF
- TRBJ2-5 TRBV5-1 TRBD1 TGCGCCAGCAGCCGGGTACAGGGGGCGCGGGAGACCCAGTACTTC CASSRVQGARETQYF
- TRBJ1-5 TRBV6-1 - TGTGCCAGCAGTGAAGGGCAGGGGTCCCAGCCCCAGCATTTT CASSEGQGSQPQHF
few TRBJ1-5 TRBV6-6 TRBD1 TGTGCCAGCAGTTACGCACCAGGGGGCCAGAGACAGCCCCAGCATTTT CASSYAPGGQRQPQHF
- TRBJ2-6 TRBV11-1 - TGTGCCAGCAGCCGCAGGGGGGCTGGGGCCAACGTCCTGACTTTC CASSRRGAGANVLTF
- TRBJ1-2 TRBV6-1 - TGTGCCAGCAGTGAAGCCATCGAGAACTATGGCTACACCTTC CASSEAIENYGYTF
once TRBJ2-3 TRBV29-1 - TGCAGCGTTTCCCCTAGAGCTCGAACAGGGACAGATACGCAGTATTTT CSVSPRARTGTDTQYF
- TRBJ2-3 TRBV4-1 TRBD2 TGCGCCAGCAGCCCCCTTAGCGGGAGGGCCCCCGTCGGGACAGATACGCAGTATTTT CASSPLSGRAPVGTDTQYF
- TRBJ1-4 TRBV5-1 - TGCGCCAGCAGCTCCAGGACGTCTAATGAAAAACTGTTTTTT CASSSRTSNEKLFF
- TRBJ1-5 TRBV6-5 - TGTGCCAGCAGTGAAGAGGGGCCCCCTCAGCCCCAGCATTTT CASSEEGPPQPQHF
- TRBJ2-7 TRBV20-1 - TGCAGTGCAAGGACTAATTACGAGCAGTACTTC CSARTNYEQYF
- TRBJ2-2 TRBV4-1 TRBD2 TGCGCCAGCAGCCAAGTCGGTAGCGGGATTAACACCGGGGAGCTGTTTTTT CASSQVGSGINTGELFF
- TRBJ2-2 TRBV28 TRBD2 TGTGCCAGCAGTTCCGGACTAGCGGGAGGCGGGGAGCTGTTTTTT CASSSGLAGGGELFF
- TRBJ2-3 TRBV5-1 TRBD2 TGCGCCAGCAGCTTAGCGGGAGGGCGGGCAGATACGCAGTATTTT CASSLAGGRADTQYF
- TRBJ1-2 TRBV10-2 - TGCGCCGCCTTGGGTCCCTATGGCTACACCTTC CAALGPYGYTF
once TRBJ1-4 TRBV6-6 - TGTGCCAGCAGTTACGAGCCAGGCCGAGGGGAAAAACTGTTTTTT CASSYEPGRGEKLFF
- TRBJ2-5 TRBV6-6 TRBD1 TGTGCCAGCAGTTCCCGCCGGGACAGGGGAAGAGAGACCCAGTACTTC CASSSRRDRGRETQYF
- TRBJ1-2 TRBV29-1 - TGCAGTGCCATTGAGGGCTATGGCTACACCTTC CSAIEGYGYTF
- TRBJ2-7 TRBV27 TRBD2 TGTGCCAGCAGTTTATCGAAGCCGGGACTAGCGGGTGCCTACGAGCAGTACTTC CASSLSKPGLAGAYEQYF
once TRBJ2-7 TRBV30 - TGTGCCTGGAGTCTCGTGAACCCCTACGAGCAGTACTTC CAWSLVNPYEQYF
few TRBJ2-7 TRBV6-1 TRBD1 TGTGCCAGCAGTGGCTCCGGGACAGGGGACTACGAGCAGTACTTC CASSGSGTGDYEQYF
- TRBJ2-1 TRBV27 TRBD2 TGTGCCAGCAGCAGCGGGAGTTGGGTCGATGAGCAGTTCTTC CASSSGSWVDEQFF
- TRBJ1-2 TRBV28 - TGTGCCAGCAGTTTGCCAGGGACCTATGGCTACACCTTC CASSLPGTYGYTF
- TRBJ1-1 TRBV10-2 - TGCGCCAGCAGTGAGGAGGGTCGGGGAAACACTGAAGCTTTCTTT CASSEEGRGNTEAFF
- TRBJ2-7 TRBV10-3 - TGTGCCATCAGTGAGTACGGCGAGCAGTACTTC CAISEYGEQYF
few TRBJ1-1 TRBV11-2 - TGTGCCAGCAGCTCTATACAGGGTGGGGCCTTGAACACTGAAGCTTTCTTT CASSSIQGGALNTEAFF